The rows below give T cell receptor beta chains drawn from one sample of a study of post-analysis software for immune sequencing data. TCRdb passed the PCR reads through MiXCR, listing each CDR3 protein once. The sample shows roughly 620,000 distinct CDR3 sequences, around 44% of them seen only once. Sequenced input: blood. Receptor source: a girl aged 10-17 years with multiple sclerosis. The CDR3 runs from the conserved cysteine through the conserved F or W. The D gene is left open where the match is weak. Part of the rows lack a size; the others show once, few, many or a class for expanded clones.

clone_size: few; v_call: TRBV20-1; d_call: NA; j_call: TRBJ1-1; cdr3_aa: CSAPRDATEAFF; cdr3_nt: TGCAGTGCCCCCCGGGACGCCACTGAAGCTTTCTTT
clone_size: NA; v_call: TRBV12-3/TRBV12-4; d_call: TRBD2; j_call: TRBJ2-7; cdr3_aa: CASSLAVPYEQYF; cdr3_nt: TGTGCCAGCAGCCTAGCGGTGCCCTACGAGCAGTACTTC
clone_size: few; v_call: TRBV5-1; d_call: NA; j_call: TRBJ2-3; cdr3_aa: CASSLEGDIRTDTQYF; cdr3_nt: TGCGCCAGCAGCTTGGAAGGGGACATCCGCACAGATACGCAGTATTTT
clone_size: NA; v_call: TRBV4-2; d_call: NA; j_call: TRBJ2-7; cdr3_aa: CASSPDSLSYEQYF; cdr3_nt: TGTGCCAGCAGCCCGGACAGCCTCTCCTACGAGCAGTACTTC
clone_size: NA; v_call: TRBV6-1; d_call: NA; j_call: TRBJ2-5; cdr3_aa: CAGGVWGETQYF; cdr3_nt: TGTGCCGGTGGGGTCTGGGGGGAGACCCAGTACTTC
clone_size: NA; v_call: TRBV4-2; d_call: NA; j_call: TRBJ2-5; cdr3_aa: CASSQGTGRETQYF; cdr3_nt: TGTGCCAGCAGCCAAGGCACGGGGAGGGAGACCCAGTACTTC
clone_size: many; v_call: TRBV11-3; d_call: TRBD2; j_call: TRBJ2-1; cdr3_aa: CASSLGTSGSIYEQFF; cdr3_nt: TGTGCCAGCAGCTTAGGAACTAGCGGGAGTATATATGAGCAGTTCTTC
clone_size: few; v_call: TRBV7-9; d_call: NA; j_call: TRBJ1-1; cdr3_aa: CASSLPGSRDTEAFF; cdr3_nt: TGTGCCAGCAGCTTACCAGGTTCTCGGGACACTGAAGCTTTCTTT
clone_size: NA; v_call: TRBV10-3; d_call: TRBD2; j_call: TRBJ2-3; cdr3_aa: CAISGGTSGLTDTQYF; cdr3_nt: TGTGCCATCAGTGGGGGGACTAGCGGTCTCACAGATACGCAGTATTTT
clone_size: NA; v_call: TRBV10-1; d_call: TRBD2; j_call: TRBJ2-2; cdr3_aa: CASRTSGVAGELFF; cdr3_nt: TGCGCCAGCAGGACTAGCGGGGTAGCCGGGGAGCTGTTTTTT
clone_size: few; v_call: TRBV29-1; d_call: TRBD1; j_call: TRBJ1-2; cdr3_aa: CSVLDRGYGYTF; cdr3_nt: TGCAGCGTTTTAGACAGGGGCTATGGCTACACCTTC
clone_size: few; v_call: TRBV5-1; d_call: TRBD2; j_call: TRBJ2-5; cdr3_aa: CASSLASGAQETQYF; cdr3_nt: TGCGCCAGCAGCTTGGCCAGCGGGGCACAAGAGACCCAGTACTTC
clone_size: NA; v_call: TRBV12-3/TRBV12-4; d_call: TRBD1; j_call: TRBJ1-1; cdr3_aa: CASSSTDRGYAEAFF; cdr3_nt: TGTGCCAGCAGTTCCACGGACAGGGGATACGCTGAAGCTTTCTTT
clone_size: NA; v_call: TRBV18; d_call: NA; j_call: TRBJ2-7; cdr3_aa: CASSPLGQLGNSYEQYF; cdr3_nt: TGTGCCAGCTCGCCCCTCGGACAGCTAGGGAACTCCTACGAGCAGTACTTC
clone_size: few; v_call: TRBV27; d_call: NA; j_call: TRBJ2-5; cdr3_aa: CASSFDRSQTQYF; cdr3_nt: TGTGCCAGCAGCTTCGACAGGAGCCAGACCCAGTACTTC
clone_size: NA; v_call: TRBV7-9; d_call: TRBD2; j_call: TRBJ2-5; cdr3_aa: CASSPIGSLAGFLTGETQYF; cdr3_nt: TGTGCCAGCAGCCCGATCGGGAGTCTAGCGGGGTTCCTGACGGGGGAGACCCAGTACTTC
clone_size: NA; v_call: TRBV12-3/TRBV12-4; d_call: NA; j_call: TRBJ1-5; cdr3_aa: CASSFGPPSAQPQHF; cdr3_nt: TGTGCCAGCAGTTTTGGCCCCCCTTCGGCCCAGCCCCAGCATTTT
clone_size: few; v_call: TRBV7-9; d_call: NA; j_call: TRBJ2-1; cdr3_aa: CASSLRVGFYNEQFF; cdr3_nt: TGTGCCAGCAGCTTGAGGGTGGGCTTCTACAATGAGCAGTTCTTC
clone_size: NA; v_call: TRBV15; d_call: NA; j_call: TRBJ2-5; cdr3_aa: CATSRVQGQETQYF; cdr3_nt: TGTGCCACCAGCAGAGTGCAAGGCCAAGAGACCCAGTACTTC
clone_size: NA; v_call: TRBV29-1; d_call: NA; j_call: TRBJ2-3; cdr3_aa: CSVARTDTQYF; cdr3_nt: TGCAGCGTTGCCCGAACAGATACGCAGTATTTT
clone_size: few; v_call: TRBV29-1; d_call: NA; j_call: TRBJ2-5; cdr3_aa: CSVGGRVLQETQYF; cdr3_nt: TGCAGCGTTGGGGGACGGGTCTTGCAAGAGACCCAGTACTTC
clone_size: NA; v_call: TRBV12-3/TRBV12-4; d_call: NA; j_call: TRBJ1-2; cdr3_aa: CASTMGGVDGYTF; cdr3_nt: TGTGCCAGCACTATGGGAGGGGTAGATGGCTACACCTTC
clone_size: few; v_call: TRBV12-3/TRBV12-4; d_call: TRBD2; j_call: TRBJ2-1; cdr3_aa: CASSFGAGANEQFF; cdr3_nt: TGTGCCAGCAGTTTTGGTGCGGGAGCCAATGAGCAGTTCTTC
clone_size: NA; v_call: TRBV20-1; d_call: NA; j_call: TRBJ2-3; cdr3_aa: CSALIGRGLVGDTQYF; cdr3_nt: TGCAGTGCCCTAATAGGTAGGGGCCTTGTTGGAGATACGCAGTATTTT
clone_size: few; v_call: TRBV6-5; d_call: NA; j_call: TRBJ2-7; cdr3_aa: CASAQTGHEQYF; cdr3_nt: TGTGCCAGCGCCCAAACAGGGCACGAGCAGTACTTC
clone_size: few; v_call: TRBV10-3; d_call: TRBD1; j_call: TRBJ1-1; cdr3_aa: CAISDHLAGQGLNTEAFF; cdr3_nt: TGTGCCATCAGTGATCATTTAGCGGGACAGGGCCTGAACACTGAAGCTTTCTTT
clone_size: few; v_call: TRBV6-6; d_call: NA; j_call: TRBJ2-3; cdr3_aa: CASSYTNRDTDTQYF; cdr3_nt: TGTGCCAGCAGTTACACCAACAGAGACACAGATACGCAGTATTTT
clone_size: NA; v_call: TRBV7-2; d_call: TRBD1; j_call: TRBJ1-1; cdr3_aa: CASSRDRDEAFF; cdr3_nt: TGTGCCAGCAGCCGGGACAGGGATGAAGCTTTCTTT
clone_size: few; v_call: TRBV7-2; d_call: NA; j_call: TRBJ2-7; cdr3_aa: CASSSTWGTYEQYF; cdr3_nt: TGTGCCAGCAGCTCTACATGGGGGACCTACGAGCAGTACTTC
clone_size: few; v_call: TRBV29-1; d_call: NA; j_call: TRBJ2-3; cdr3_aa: CSVEGSSRAWTDTQYF; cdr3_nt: TGCAGCGTTGAGGGCAGTTCACGAGCGTGGACAGATACGCAGTATTTT
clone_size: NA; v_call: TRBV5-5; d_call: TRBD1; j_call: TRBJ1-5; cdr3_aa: CASSPRQGPGRPQHF; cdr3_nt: TGTGCCAGCAGCCCTAGACAGGGACCGGGGCGGCCCCAGCATTTT
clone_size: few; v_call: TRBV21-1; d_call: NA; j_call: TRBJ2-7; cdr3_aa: CASSKSWWSYEQYF; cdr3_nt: TGTGCCAGCAGCAAATCGTGGTGGTCCTACGAGCAGTACTTC
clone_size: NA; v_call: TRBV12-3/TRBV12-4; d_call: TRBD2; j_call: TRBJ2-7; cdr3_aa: CASSGGLAASYEQYF; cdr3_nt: TGTGCCAGCAGTGGGGGACTAGCGGCCTCCTACGAGCAGTACTTC
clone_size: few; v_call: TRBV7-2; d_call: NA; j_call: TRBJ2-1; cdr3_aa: CASSSPYNEQFF; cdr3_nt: TGTGCCAGCAGCTCCCCCTACAATGAGCAGTTCTTC
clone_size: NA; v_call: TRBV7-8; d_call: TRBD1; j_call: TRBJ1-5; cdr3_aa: CASSSGGWQPQHF; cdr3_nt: TGTGCCAGCAGCTCAGGGGGCTGGCAGCCCCAGCATTTT
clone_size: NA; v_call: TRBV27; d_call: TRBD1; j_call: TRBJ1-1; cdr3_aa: CASSFRDRGAEAFF; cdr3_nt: TGTGCCAGCAGTTTCCGGGACAGGGGAGCTGAAGCTTTCTTT
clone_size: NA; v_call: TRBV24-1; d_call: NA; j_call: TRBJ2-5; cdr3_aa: CATSDHPGRTGGGTQYF; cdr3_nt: TGTGCCACCAGTGACCACCCCGGAAGGACAGGAGGGGGGACCCAGTACTTC
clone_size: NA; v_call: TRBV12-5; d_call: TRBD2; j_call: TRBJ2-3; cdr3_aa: CASGSLLGTSGDRTDTQYF; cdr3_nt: TGTGCTAGTGGTTCGCTGCTTGGGACTAGCGGGGACCGCACAGATACGCAGTATTTT
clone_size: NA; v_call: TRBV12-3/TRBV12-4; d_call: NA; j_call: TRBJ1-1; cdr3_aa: CASSWGSNTEAFF; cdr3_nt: TGTGCCAGCAGCTGGGGGTCGAACACTGAAGCTTTCTTT